The TCR beta chain under discussion was sequenced for a study of T-cell memory formation after mild COVID-19. Each CDR3 protein gets one entry after TCRdb re-called the 5' RACE reads with MiXCR. This sample has 360,000 or so distinct CDR3 sequences, with 25% to 30% found just once. The CDR3 length is 15 residues. Germline lookup yields CDR1 LNHDA and CDR2 SQIVND (reference sequence). V was cut by 1 base and J by 3 bases, with 12 bases left in between. Study outcomes and limitations: Still unconfirmed is whether the second-wave clones peaking on day 37 recognized SARS-CoV-2. For contracting clones, CD4+ ones sat mainly in CM and EM, CD8+ in EMRA.

On this clonotype: The antigen remains unidentified.

This TCR was recovered from an adult woman who had mild COVID-19 (a few samples of this study predate the infection). Cell type and time point are not known. The specimen sequenced was PBMCs or a T cell subset sorted from them (not recorded which). This chain links TRBV19 with TRBJ1-1; a possible D gene is TRBD1 (5 bases). The CDR3 DNA reads TGTGCCAGTAGTATAGCCAGGGCTAGCTACACTGAAGCTTTCTTT. Protein: CASSIARASYTEAFF. Full variable domain (missing parts from reference TRBV19 and TRBJ1-1): DGGITQSPKYLFRKEGQNVTLSCEQNLNHDAMYWYRQDPGQGLRLIYYSQIVNDFQKGDIAEGYSVSREKKESFPLTVTSAQKNPTAFYLCASSIARASYTEAFFGQGTRLTVV.